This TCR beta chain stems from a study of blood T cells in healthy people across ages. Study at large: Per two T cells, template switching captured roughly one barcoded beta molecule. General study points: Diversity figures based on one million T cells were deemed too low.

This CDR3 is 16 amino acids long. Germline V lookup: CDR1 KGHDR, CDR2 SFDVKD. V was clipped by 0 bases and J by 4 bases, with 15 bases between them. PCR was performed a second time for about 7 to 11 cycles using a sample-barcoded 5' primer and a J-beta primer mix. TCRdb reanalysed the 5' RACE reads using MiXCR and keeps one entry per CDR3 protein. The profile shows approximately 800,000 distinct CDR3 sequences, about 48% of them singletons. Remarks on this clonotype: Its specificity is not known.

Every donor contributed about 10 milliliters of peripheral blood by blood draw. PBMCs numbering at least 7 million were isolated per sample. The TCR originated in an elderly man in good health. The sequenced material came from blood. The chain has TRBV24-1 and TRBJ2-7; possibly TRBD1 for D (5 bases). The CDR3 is CATSDLNQAGQYEQYF. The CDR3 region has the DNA TGTGCCACCAGTGATTTGAACCAGGCAGGGCAATACGAGCAGTACTTC.